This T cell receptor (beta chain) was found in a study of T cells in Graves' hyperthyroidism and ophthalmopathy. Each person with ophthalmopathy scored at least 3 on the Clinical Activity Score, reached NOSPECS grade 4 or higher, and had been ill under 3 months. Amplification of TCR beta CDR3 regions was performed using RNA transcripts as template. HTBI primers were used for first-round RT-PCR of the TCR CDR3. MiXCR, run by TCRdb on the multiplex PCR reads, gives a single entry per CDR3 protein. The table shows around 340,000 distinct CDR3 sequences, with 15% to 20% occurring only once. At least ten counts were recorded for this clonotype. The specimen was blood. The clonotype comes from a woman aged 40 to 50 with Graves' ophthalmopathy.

The DNA of the CDR3 is TGTGCCAGCAGGAAGACAGTACCGGCTGTAGCTTTCTTT. This translates into CASRKTVPAVAFF. The genes are TRBV2 and TRBJ1-1, with D maybe TRBD1 (5 bases). The CDR3 runs to 13 residues. CDR1 SNHLY and CDR2 FYNNEI come from the germline V gene. Trimming pared 6 bases from V and 10 bases from J, leaving 18 bases between.